These 21 T cell receptor beta chains share one sample of origin, sequenced in a study of tumour-infiltrating T cells in Burkitt lymphoma (dated by TCRdb to 2018 to 2021). The library was prepared using the immunoSEQ multiplex PCR assay. This is the immuneACCESS table as TCRdb keeps it, with only in-frame sequences that have V and J called. A part of the clones is gone; compared with another copy, unresolved V genes explain less than half, and the rest is unexplained. For this sample there are about 6,600 clones; approximately 81% appear just once. The ten largest clonotypes hold approximately 10% of the sample. The specimen sequenced was tumor tissue. These receptors were obtained from a human donor with Burkitt lymphoma.

In this sample, this clone turned up once. J is TRBJ2-1 and V is TRBV5-4; D perhaps matches TRBD2 (5 bases). Germline assignment: CDR1 SGHNT and CDR2 YYREEE (reference sequence). The CDR3 covers 15 residues. V gave up 2 bases and J gave up 0 bases, with 9 bases separating them. The CDR3 reads CASSFGVSSYNEQFF. The CDR3 DNA is TGTGCCAGCAGCTTCGGGGTAAGCTCCTACAATGAGCAGTTCTTC.

This clone was recorded once. This rearrangement joins TRBV6-1 to TRBJ2-2; maybe TRBD1 (6 bases). CDR1 is MNHNS, CDR2 SASEGT, per germline. This CDR3 is 14 amino acids long. V lost 6 bases and J 5 bases, leaving 13 bases between the germline ends. In DNA form, the CDR3 reads TGTGCCAGCAGCCAGGGGAGTTTGACCGGGGAGCTGTTTTTT. Its protein product is CASSQGSLTGELFF.

V gene TRBV29-1 combines with J gene TRBJ1-1; D perhaps matches TRBD1 (5 bases). Germline CDR1 is SQVTM and CDR2 is ANQGSEA. V was shortened by 6 bases and J by 6 bases, with 11 bases between the two germline ends. The CDR3 contains 11 residues. CDR3 in amino acids: CSVGQVAEAFF. CDR3 DNA sequence: TGCAGCGTCGGACAAGTGGCTGAAGCTTTCTTT.

In DNA, the CDR3 is TGTGCCAGTTACCGGGCCCCGGGGACTGAAGCTTTCTTT. Residues: CASYRAPGTEAFF. The chain uses TRBV2 and TRBJ1-1; D is unclear. Looked up from germline, CDR1 is SNHLY and CDR2 is FYNNEI. Trimming pared 9 bases from V and 5 bases from J, leaving 16 bases between. The CDR3 extends over 13 amino acids.

Here the CDR3 reads CASSDLGDRVNTDTQYF. CDR3 in DNA: TGCGCCAGCAGCGACTTGGGTGACAGGGTAAACACAGATACGCAGTATTTT. The chain is built from TRBV5-1 and TRBJ2-3; the match to TRBD1 covers 7 bases. Trimming removed 4 bases from V and 2 bases from J; junction bases left unmatched: 13. The CDR3 has 17 residues. Looked up from germline, CDR1 is SGHRS and CDR2 is YFSETQ.

The V call is TRBV19, the J call TRBJ1-4, with D hard to call. The V gene's germline CDR1 is LNHDA and CDR2 SQIVND (reference sequence). Trimming left V 1 base short and J 11 bases short, with 11 bases between. This CDR3 comprises 13 residues. CDR3 bases: TGTGCCAGTAGTATAGTTGAGCGGCGTAAACTGTTTTTT. It encodes CASSIVERRKLFF.

The chain carries TRBV11-2 and TRBJ2-3; possible D gene TRBD1, 5 bases. Trimming shortened V by 5 bases and J by 2 bases, and 17 bases separated the two germline ends. This CDR3 has 16 residues. Germline V gene lookup returns CDR1 SGHAT and CDR2 FQNNGV. The CDR3 region has the DNA TGTGCCAGCAGCCCTCGACAGAAGACTGACACAGATACGCAGTATTTT. Its protein is CASSPRQKTDTDTQYF.

V usage is TRBV14 and J usage is TRBJ2-5; D uncertain. Per germline, CDR1 SGHDN and CDR2 FVKESK. V was trimmed by 1 base and J by 1 base, leaving 13 bases between them. The CDR3 runs 16 residues. The CDR3 DNA reads TGTGCCAGCAGCCAAGGTCTAGGATCTATCCAAGAGACCCAGTACTTC. Translation: CASSQGLGSIQETQYF.

This clone has more than one count but fewer than ten. The chain links TRBV4-1 to TRBJ1-1, with D unclear. The length of the CDR3 is 11 residues. Germline CDR1 reads MGHRA; CDR2 reads YSYEKL. V was pared by 1 base and J by 9 bases, with 6 bases between. CDR3 sequence reads: CASSQAEKAFF. CDR3 bases: TGCGCCAGCAGCCAAGCGGAAAAAGCTTTCTTT.

This clone was seen only once. The chain employs TRBV28 and TRBJ1-5; no clear D. CDR1 MDHEN and CDR2 SYDVKM come from the germline V gene. The CDR3 extends over 15 amino acids. Trimming pared 3 bases from V and 4 bases from J, leaving 13 bases between. This chain's CDR3 is CASSLFMTENQPQHF. The CDR3 DNA reads as TGTGCCAGCAGTTTGTTTATGACGGAAAATCAGCCCCAGCATTTT.

V usage is TRBV5-6 and J usage is TRBJ2-3; 9 nucleotides match TRBD2. This CDR3 spans 13 amino acids. Trimming at V came to 4 bases and at J to 6 bases, leaving 3 bases not matched to a gene. Germline V gives CDR1 SGHDT, CDR2 YYEEEE. This CDR3 is CASSLAGLDTQYF. For the CDR3, the DNA is TGTGCCAGCAGCCTAGCGGGACTTGATACGCAGTATTTT.

The chain joins TRBV5-1 to TRBJ2-3, with D maybe TRBD1 (6 bases). The germline V gene encodes CDR1 SGHRS and CDR2 YFSETQ. V was cut by 0 bases and J by 3 bases, with 11 bases left in between. The CDR3 sequence is 15 residues long. The CDR3 sequence: CASSLESRGTDTQYF. The CDR3 bases are TGCGCCAGCAGCTTGGAATCCAGGGGTACAGATACGCAGTATTTT.

The gene calls are TRBV27 and TRBJ1-5; possibly TRBD1 for D (6 bases). CDR1 MNHEY and CDR2 SMNVEV come from the germline V gene (reference sequence). Trimming stripped 5 bases from V and 1 base from J, with 18 bases between. The CDR3 has 17 residues. The CDR3 DNA reads as TGTGCCAGCAGTACGAACTCCAGGGGTCCGAGCAATCAGCCCCAGCATTTT. Residues: CASSTNSRGPSNQPQHF.

This clone appeared once. This rearrangement joins TRBV5-6 to TRBJ2-3, with D tentatively TRBD2 (6 bases). The germline V gene encodes CDR1 SGHDT and CDR2 YYEEEE. V was clipped by 0 bases and J by 8 bases, with 13 bases between them. The CDR3 spans 14 residues. CDR3 DNA: TGTGCCAGCAGCTTGGGGGACGTCGGGGGTACGCAGTATTTT. Its translation: CASSLGDVGGTQYF.

This clone was recorded a few times. The CDR3 sequence is CASSWYPGQGIGNTEAFF. The CDR3 coding sequence is TGCGCCAGCAGCTGGTACCCGGGACAGGGGATAGGGAACACTGAAGCTTTCTTT. V usage is TRBV5-1 and J usage is TRBJ1-1, with 10 bases fitting TRBD1. This CDR3 has 18 residues. The J segment lost 1 base and the V segment lost 3 bases, leaving 12 bases of the junction unmatched. Germline CDR1 SGHRS, CDR2 YFSETQ.

V is TRBV6-5 and J is TRBJ1-2; unclear D gene. V shed 6 bases and J shed 8 bases, with 10 bases lying between them. This CDR3 spans 11 amino acids. From germline, CDR1 is MNHEY and CDR2 SVGAGI. The DNA for the CDR3 is TGTGCCAGCAGCTCAGGTAGCGGCTACACCTTC. Its translation is CASSSGSGYTF.

J is TRBJ2-2 and V is TRBV27; D uncertain. This CDR3 contains 15 residues. The V gene's germline CDR1 is MNHEY and CDR2 SMNVEV (reference sequence). V lost 1 base and J 0 bases, leaving 6 bases between the germline ends. The CDR3 DNA follows: TGTGCCAGCAGTTTATGGCAAGCGAACACCGGGGAGCTGTTTTTT. Amino acid sequence: CASSLWQANTGELFF.

The J gene is TRBJ1-2, the V gene TRBV6-1; TRBD1 is a possible D gene (6 bases). Germline V lookup: CDR1 MNHNS, CDR2 SASEGT. The CDR3 is 14 residues long. Trimming took 1 base from V and 8 from J, leaving 14 bases between them. CDR3 in amino acids: CASSEVVTGYGYTF. The CDR3 DNA reads as TGTGCCAGCAGTGAAGTTGTAACAGGGTACGGCTACACCTTC.

Worth noting for this clone: Germline and junction disagree at one end, which may indicate a read error. In the same sample, other DNA sequences code for this CDR3. This chain links TRBV7-2 with TRBJ1-2; the D gene is possibly TRBD1 (5 bases). Germline CDR1 SGHTA, CDR2 FQGNSA. CDR3 length equals 16 residues. The CDR3 coding sequence is TGTGCCAGCAGCTTATATATTGGGGGGACGAACTATGGCTATACCTTC. Translating gives CASSLYIGGTNYGYTF.

This clone was seen more than once but under ten times. The gene calls are TRBV28 and TRBJ2-5, with a tentative D call TRBD2 (6 bases). Germline CDR1 MDHEN, CDR2 SYDVKM. The CDR3 is 15 residues long. The V and J ends lost 5 bases and 6 bases respectively, with 19 bases between them. The CDR3 DNA reads as TGTGCCAGCAGTCCGCCCTCGGGACTGCTGAAGACCCAGTACTTC. It yields the protein CASSPPSGLLKTQYF.

The genes are TRBV5-4 and TRBJ2-1; possibly TRBD1 or TRBD2 for D (5 bases each). Germline loops: CDR1 SGHNT, CDR2 YYREEE (reference sequence). The V end was cut by 4 bases, the J end by 6 bases, with 11 bases between. CDR3 length: 13 residues. Here the CDR3 DNA reads TGTGCCAGCAGCAAACGGGACCTCAATGAGCAGTTCTTC. This sequence encodes CASSKRDLNEQFF.